These T cell receptor beta chains were read from a single sample in a study of blood T cell repertoires in COVID-19. Measured with immunoSEQ multiplex PCR; TCRdb has only the in-frame clones, and not every one. The table records around 26,000 clones, 80% to 90% of them present only once. Sequencing was carried out using peripheral blood. Receptor source: a human donor in a cohort sampled during active COVID-19. Each CDR3 is given with its conserved first and last residue. The D gene is left open where the match is weak. Size is stated for part of the rows, as once, few or many counts, or as a class when the clone is expanded.

V	size	D	J	DNA	CDR3
TRBV10-3	NA	NA	TRBJ1-1	TGTGCCATCAGCGGGCGGGGGGCGAACACTGAAGCTTTCTTT	CAISGRGANTEAFF
TRBV3-1/TRBV3-2	NA	TRBD1	TRBJ1-5	TGTGCCAGCAGCCTAACGACAGGGGGTCAGCCCCAGCATTTT	CASSLTTGGQPQHF
TRBV12-5	NA	TRBD2	TRBJ2-3	TGTGCTAGTGGTTTTAGCGGGGGGGCGATAGATACGCAGTATTTT	CASGFSGGAIDTQYF
TRBV29-1	NA	TRBD2	TRBJ2-2	TGCAGCGTTTTGGCTAGCGGGGAGACAATCACCGGGGAGCTGTTTTTT	CSVLASGETITGELFF
TRBV2	NA	NA	TRBJ2-3	TGTGCCAGCAGTGAAGCTCAAGTAGGCACAGATACGCAGTATTTT	CASSEAQVGTDTQYF
TRBV7-9	NA	NA	TRBJ1-1	TGTGCCAGCAGAGCTACGACAGGTGTATACGCTGAAGCTTTCTTT	CASRATTGVYAEAFF
TRBV6-5	NA	NA	TRBJ1-1	TGTGCCAGCAGTCCCCAGGGATACACTGAAGCTTTCTTT	CASSPQGYTEAFF
TRBV4-1	NA	NA	TRBJ1-4	TGCGCCAGCAGCCCGTACAGGTCTGGTGATGAAAAACTGTTTTTT	CASSPYRSGDEKLFF
TRBV6-5	NA	TRBD1	TRBJ1-1	TGTGCCAGCAGGGGGTCAAGGGGGCTAAGGGCTGAAGCTTTCTTT	CASRGSRGLRAEAFF
TRBV12-5	once	TRBD2	TRBJ2-7	TGTGCTAGTGGTTTGGTTCTAGCGGGGTCGGGGTACGAGCAGTACTTC	CASGLVLAGSGYEQYF
TRBV29-1	few	TRBD1	TRBJ1-5	TGCAGCGTGGGGACAGGGGCTTTCGATCAGCCCCAGCATTTT	CSVGTGAFDQPQHF
TRBV7-3	NA	NA	TRBJ2-7	TGTGCCAGCAGCTCGGGCGCAGGGGCGGGTGAGCAGTACTTC	CASSSGAGAGEQYF
TRBV4-1	once	NA	TRBJ1-1	TGCGCCAGCAGCCAAACGGTTTTTGGCGGGGTTGGGTCTGAAGCTTTCTTT	CASSQTVFGGVGSEAFF
TRBV23-1	NA	NA	TRBJ1-5	TGCGCCAGCGGATCGACGGGAGGCAATCAGCCCCAGCATTTT	CASGSTGGNQPQHF
TRBV5-5	once	NA	TRBJ1-1	TGTGCCAGCAGCTTGGTGGCTGGACTGACTGAAGCTTTCTTT	CASSLVAGLTEAFF
TRBV9	NA	NA	TRBJ1-2	TGTGCCAGCAGCTTACTTAACTATGGCTACACCTTC	CASSLLNYGYTF
TRBV6-5	few	NA	TRBJ1-6	TGTGCCAGCAATACGAGGGATACGAATTCACCCCTCCACTTT	CASNTRDTNSPLHF
TRBV6-5	NA	NA	TRBJ2-1	TGTGCCAGCAGGGGGGGTTCCTACAATGAGCAGTTCTTC	CASRGGSYNEQFF
TRBV7-2	few	NA	TRBJ1-5	TGTGCCAGCAGCCGCATGGCAACAGGGCTCCATCAGCCCCAGCATTTT	CASSRMATGLHQPQHF
TRBV7-2	NA	NA	TRBJ1-5	TGTGCCAGCAGCTTATCGGGATTGACGCATCAGCCCCAGCATTTT	CASSLSGLTHQPQHF
TRBV5-1	NA	NA	TRBJ1-1	TGCGCCAGCAGCTTGGCAACAGGGAACACTGAAGCTTTCTTT	CASSLATGNTEAFF
TRBV4-2	NA	NA	TRBJ1-4	TGTGCCAGCAGCCAAGTGGACAGAACAGTTGAAAAACTGTTTTTT	CASSQVDRTVEKLFF
TRBV5-4	NA	TRBD1	TRBJ1-2	TGTGCCAGCAGCTTAGCCGGGACAGGGGCCTATGGCTACACCTTC	CASSLAGTGAYGYTF
TRBV6-5	NA	NA	TRBJ2-6	TGTGCCAGCAGTTCCCAGGGTGCTGGGGCCAACGTCCTGACTTTC	CASSSQGAGANVLTF
TRBV2	few	NA	TRBJ1-6	TGTGCCAGCAGCGGGGAAAGGAGCTATAATTCACCCCTCCACTTT	CASSGERSYNSPLHF
TRBV6-5	NA	NA	TRBJ1-2	TGTGCCAGCAGTCCTACACTAGCTAACTATGGCTACACCTTC	CASSPTLANYGYTF
TRBV3-1/TRBV3-2	NA	TRBD1	TRBJ1-2	TGTGCCAGCAGCCAAAGACAGGGGGCTGACTATGGCTACACCTTC	CASSQRQGADYGYTF
TRBV6-1	NA	NA	TRBJ2-2	TGTGCCAGCAGTGAGTACAGGGTCACCGGGGAGCTGTTTTTT	CASSEYRVTGELFF
TRBV5-6	few	TRBD1	TRBJ1-6	TGTGCCAGCAGCTCCCGGGACAGGGGGCTGTTAAATTCACCCCTCCACTTT	CASSSRDRGLLNSPLHF
TRBV25-1	once	TRBD2	TRBJ2-1	TGTGCCAGCAGCAAGACGGGGGGATCGGATGAGCAGTTCTTC	CASSKTGGSDEQFF
TRBV19	NA	NA	TRBJ2-2	TGTGCCAGTAGAGGCGGAGGGACTGGAACCGGGGAGCTGTTTTTT	CASRGGGTGTGELFF
TRBV5-1	NA	NA	TRBJ1-1	TGCGCCAGCTCGGTGGGGGGAAGAGGGACTGAAGCTTTCTTT	CASSVGGRGTEAFF
TRBV19	once	TRBD1	TRBJ2-5	TGTGCCAGTAGTTCCGGGACAGGCCTCCACCAAGAGACCCAGTACTTC	CASSSGTGLHQETQYF
TRBV3-1/TRBV3-2	NA	TRBD1	TRBJ1-1	TGTGCCAGCAGCCAACAGGGGGCTGCCACTGAAGCTTTCTTT	CASSQQGAATEAFF
TRBV18	NA	TRBD1	TRBJ1-3	TGTGCCAGCTCACCCGACAGGGGTGACGCCATATATTTT	CASSPDRGDAIYF
TRBV19	NA	NA	TRBJ1-4	TGTGCCAGTAGTATCCCGAGCAGGGCCGGGGGTGAAGAAAAACTGTTTTTT	CASSIPSRAGGEEKLFF
TRBV18	NA	TRBD1	TRBJ2-7	TGTGCCAGCTCTCCTGTCGCGCAGGGGGCAGGTGAGCAGTACTTC	CASSPVAQGAGEQYF
TRBV12-5	NA	TRBD1	TRBJ1-5	TGTGCTAGTGGTTTGGGCGAGGGGGCGATAGGCCAGCCCCAGCATTTT	CASGLGEGAIGQPQHF
TRBV7-2	NA	TRBD2	TRBJ2-5	TGTGCCAGCAGCCCGCTTGGGACTACCTACCAAGAGACCCAGTACTTC	CASSPLGTTYQETQYF
TRBV19	once	NA	TRBJ2-7	TGTGCCAGTAGTATCCAGGGTGAAGCCTACGAGCAGTACTTC	CASSIQGEAYEQYF
TRBV11-2	NA	NA	TRBJ2-7	TGTGCCAGCAGTTTTCAAAGCCGCGCATTGTACTTC	CASSFQSRALYF
TRBV4-2	NA	TRBD2	TRBJ2-1	TGTGCCAGCAGCCAGGCCTCTAGCGGGGGGGCCTACAATGAGCAGTTCTTC	CASSQASSGGAYNEQFF
TRBV7-9	NA	NA	TRBJ1-1	TGTGCCAGCAGCCAAAGGGGCGGGGGTCTGGTTACTGAAGCTTTCTTT	CASSQRGGGLVTEAFF
TRBV10-1	once	NA	TRBJ2-2	TGCGCCAGCAGTGTTTCAGGGAACACCGGGGAGCTGTTTTTT	CASSVSGNTGELFF
TRBV18	NA	TRBD1	TRBJ2-3	TGTGCCAGCTCCTCACAGGGGACAGATACGCAGTATTTT	CASSSQGTDTQYF
TRBV5-8	NA	TRBD2	TRBJ2-1	TGTGCCAGCAGGAAGCGGGGTACGCAGTTCTTC	CASRKRGTQFF
TRBV6-2/TRBV6-3	once	TRBD2	TRBJ2-2	TGTGCCAGCATCCCGATGCTAGCGGGGCCAAACGCCGGGGAGCTGTTTTTT	CASIPMLAGPNAGELFF
TRBV27	NA	TRBD2	TRBJ2-2	TGTGCCAGCAGTACCCGAGGAGCGGGGGTGTTGAGTACCGGGGAGCTGTTTTTT	CASSTRGAGVLSTGELFF
TRBV10-3	NA	NA	TRBJ2-3	TGTGCCGTGGCTAGGGAGATCACAGATACGCAGTATTTT	CAVAREITDTQYF
TRBV5-1	once	NA	TRBJ1-2	TGCGCCAGCAGCCTGGAAACAGGGACGGGGGGCTACACCTTC	CASSLETGTGGYTF
TRBV6-6	NA	TRBD2	TRBJ2-1	TGTGCCAGCAGTCGATGGACTAGCGGGGGGGAGAATGAGCAGTTCTTC	CASSRWTSGGENEQFF
TRBV16	NA	TRBD1	TRBJ1-5	TGTGCCAGCAGCCAACCCCGGACAGGGGGACAGCCCCAGCATTTT	CASSQPRTGGQPQHF